This T cell receptor (beta chain) was retrieved from a study of shared clonotypes between healthy human individuals. Study results and caveats: Among a few donors, about 5% of naive CD4 clonotypes were found in common. Compared with memory subsets, naive subsets generally had larger estimated richness. Clonotypes which were not shared had lower generation probabilities than clonotypes that all four donors shared.

Original processing notes: Junction-only sequences produced by ImmunoSEQ had no quality scores, so filtering differed. Produced via immunoSEQ multiplex PCR; TCRdb's table is partial and in-frame only. V and J calls and clone size are given by that table; D and trimming were obtained from the DNA. The sample contains over 2 million clones, roughly 94% of which appear only once. Germline V lookup: CDR1 MDHEN, CDR2 SYDVKM. V lost 3 bases, J lost 0 bases, and 9 bases lay in between. The length of the CDR3 is 15 residues. As regards this clone: The target antigen is unknown.

V and J are TRBV28 and TRBJ1-3, with a weak D call TRBD1 (6 bases). The sequenced sample was naive CD4+ T cells sorted from blood. Subset given: CD45RA+ positively selected. The sequence derives from a man aged 18 to 30 in good health. The CDR3 reads CASSFGGASGNTIYF. DNA for the CDR3: TGTGCCAGCAGTTTTGGGGGCGCCTCTGGAAACACCATATATTTT.